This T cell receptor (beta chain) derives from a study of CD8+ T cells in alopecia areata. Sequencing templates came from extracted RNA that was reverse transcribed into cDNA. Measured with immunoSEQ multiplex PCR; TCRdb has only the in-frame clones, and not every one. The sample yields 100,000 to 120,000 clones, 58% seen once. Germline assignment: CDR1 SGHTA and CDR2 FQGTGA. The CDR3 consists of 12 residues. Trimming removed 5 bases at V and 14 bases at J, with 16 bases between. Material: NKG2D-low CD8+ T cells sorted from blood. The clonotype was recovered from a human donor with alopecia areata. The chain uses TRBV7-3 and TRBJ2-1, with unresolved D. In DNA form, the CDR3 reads TGTGCCAGCAGCAACAGCGACGGCGAGGAGTTCTTC. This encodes CASSNSDGEEFF.